This TCR beta chain derives from a study of T-cell memory formation after mild COVID-19. Findings and limits, study-wide: Unconfirmed was the SARS-CoV-2 specificity of second-wave clones that peaked on day 37.

This clonotype was seen a few times. The antigen is undetermined. The V and J ends lost 4 bases and 4 bases respectively, with 18 bases between them. This CDR3 is built from 16 residues. The V gene's germline CDR1 is SGHAT and CDR2 FQNNGV. Each CDR3 protein gets one entry after TCRdb re-called the 5' RACE reads with MiXCR. The data hold more than 250,000 distinct CDR3 sequences, with roughly 17% observed a single time. Sequenced material: PBMCs or a T cell subset sorted from them (not recorded which). The rearrangement joins TRBV11-2 to TRBJ2-3; D is unresolved. The source of this sequence is a young man who had mild COVID-19 (a few samples of this study predate the infection). Cell type and time point are not known. CDR3: CASSSSRGRAPDTQYF. DNA of the CDR3: TGTGCCAGCAGCTCCTCTAGAGGAAGGGCACCAGATACGCAGTATTTT. Looking up the rest from reference TRBV11-2 and TRBJ2-3 gives the full variable domain: EAGVAQSPRYKIIEKRQSVAFWCNPISGHATLYWYQQILGQGPKLLIQFQNNGVVDDSQLPKDRFSAERLKGVDSTLKIQPAKLEDSAVYLCASSSSRGRAPDTQYFGPGTRLTVL.